Presented here are 15 T cell receptor beta chains from one specimen sequenced in a study of T cells in Graves' hyperthyroidism and ophthalmopathy. RNA transcripts gave rise to amplified TCR beta CDR3 regions. Researchers ran a first-round RT-PCR on the TCR CDR3 using the HTBI primer set. MiXCR, run by TCRdb on the multiplex PCR reads, gives a single entry per CDR3 protein. The table includes some 650,000 distinct CDR3 sequences, 15% to 20% detected once. Sequenced sample: blood. The receptors were gathered from a woman in her forties with Graves' ophthalmopathy.

This clonotype was detected a few times. The chain has TRBV28 and TRBJ2-3, with a tentative D call TRBD1 (7 bases). V gave up 5 bases and J gave up 4 bases, with 22 bases separating them. CDR3 length: 17 amino acids. Germline-derived CDR1 and CDR2 are MDHEN and SYDVKM. The CDR3 region is CASSLRGPGGPADTQYF. CDR3 DNA: TGTGCCAGCAGTCTAAGGGGGCCCGGAGGGCCGGCAGATACGCAGTATTTT.

This chain connects TRBV20-1 to TRBJ2-5; D is perhaps TRBD2 (6 bases). There are 14 residues in the CDR3. V was clipped by 5 bases and J by 4 bases, with 17 bases between them. Germline CDR1 is DFQATT and CDR2 is SNEGSKA (reference sequence). In DNA form, the CDR3 reads TGCAGTGCTTATCCGCCGGGACTGGGAGAGACCCAGTACTTC. Translating gives CSAYPPGLGETQYF.

This clonotype came up many times. This chain connects TRBV20-1 to TRBJ1-2; 8 bases agree with TRBD1. Germline CDR1 DFQATT, CDR2 SNEGSKA (reference sequence). The CDR3 has 14 residues. V lost 1 base and J lost 8; bases outside the gene matches: 9. Here the CDR3 DNA reads TGCAGTGCTAGAGGTGTGACAGGGGCGGAAGGCTACACCTTC. This codes for CSARGVTGAEGYTF.

The chain links TRBV19 to TRBJ1-1; 7 nucleotides agree with TRBD1. The CDR3 has 16 residues. The junction had 11 bases not matched to a gene; V was cut back by 3 bases and J by 4 bases. Germline V CDR1 and CDR2: LNHDA, SQIVND (reference sequence). CDR3 in amino acids: CASSIGTERRGTEAFF. As DNA, the CDR3 is TGTGCCAGTAGTATTGGGACAGAAAGGAGGGGCACTGAAGCTTTCTTT.

In its sample, this clonotype was seen many times. This rearrangement joins TRBV5-1 to TRBJ2-3; TRBD1 agrees at 9 bases. The CDR3 covers 16 residues. Germline V CDR1 and CDR2: SGHRS, YFSETQ. The J segment lost 6 bases and the V segment lost 4 bases, leaving 12 bases of the junction unmatched. For the CDR3, the DNA is TGCGCCAGCAGCCTCCAGGGACAGGGTATTAGTGATACGCAGTATTTT. Amino acid sequence: CASSLQGQGISDTQYF.

This clonotype was picked up a small number of times. The rearrangement links TRBV7-8 to TRBJ2-2; D call uncertain. CDR1 is SGHVS, CDR2 FQNEAQ, per germline. The CDR3 spans 14 residues. V gave up 1 base and J gave up 8 bases, with 11 bases separating them. The CDR3 DNA reads TGTGCCAGCAGCTTAGGGATCTCTAGAGGGGAGCTGTTTTTT. Encoded protein: CASSLGISRGELFF. The full variable domain, with the rest looked up from reference TRBV7-8 and TRBJ2-2, is GAGVSQSPRYKVAKRGQDVALRCDPISGHVSLFWYQQALGQGPEFLTYFQNEAQLDKSGLPSDRFFAERPEGSVSTLKIQRTQQEDSAVYLCASSLGISRGELFFGEGSRLTVL.

The V and J genes are TRBV6-6 and TRBJ1-5; D gene uncertain. The CDR3 runs 15 residues. Germline CDR1 is MNHNY and CDR2 is SVGAGI (reference sequence). Trimming cost V 2 bases and J 3 bases, with 11 bases left between them. CDR3 sequence reads: CASSYPGDFNQPQHF. Here the CDR3 DNA reads TGTGCCAGCAGTTACCCGGGAGACTTCAATCAGCCCCAGCATTTT.

This clonotype was counted at least ten times. V gene TRBV7-8 combines with J gene TRBJ2-2; 8 nucleotides agree with TRBD1. Losses at the gene ends were 3 bases for V and 4 bases for J; bases not matched to a gene: 4. Germline CDR1 reads SGHVS; CDR2 reads FQNEAQ. CDR3 length: 15 residues. The chain's CDR3 is CASSFRGRGTGELFF. In DNA form, the CDR3 reads TGTGCCAGCAGCTTCAGGGGGCGCGGCACCGGGGAGCTGTTTTTT. Drawing the rest from reference TRBV7-8 and TRBJ2-2, the complete variable domain is GAGVSQSPRYKVAKRGQDVALRCDPISGHVSLFWYQQALGQGPEFLTYFQNEAQLDKSGLPSDRFFAERPEGSVSTLKIQRTQQEDSAVYLCASSFRGRGTGELFFGEGSRLTVL.

At least ten counts were recorded for this clonotype. This chain joins TRBV7-2 and TRBJ1-2; perhaps TRBD1 as D (6 bases). Germline CDR1 and CDR2: SGHTA and FQGNSA. The length of the CDR3 is 15 residues. The V gene lost 1 base and the J gene lost 2 bases, with 11 bases spanning the gap. CDR3 protein: CASSLEGTGNYGYTF. The CDR3, as DNA: TGTGCCAGCAGCTTAGAGGGAACAGGGAACTATGGCTACACCTTC.

This clonotype turned up a few times. This chain links TRBV14 with TRBJ1-2; possibly TRBD1 for D (5 bases). The CDR3 totals 15 residues. V lost 1 base and J 6 bases, leaving 15 bases between the germline ends. Germline V lookup: CDR1 SGHDN, CDR2 FVKESK. CDR3: CASSQGLGVIDGYTF. The CDR3 DNA sequence: TGTGCCAGCAGCCAAGGCCTAGGGGTAATAGATGGCTACACCTTC.

J is TRBJ2-5 and V is TRBV7-6, with D possibly matching TRBD2 (7 bases). The CDR3 runs to 15 residues. Between the trimmed V and J ends, which lost 4 bases and 5 bases, there was a span of 17 bases. Germline CDR1 is SGHVS and CDR2 is FNYEAQ. The CDR3 sequence is CASSSNHGRGETQYF. CDR3 nucleotide sequence: TGTGCCAGCAGCTCCAATCATGGGAGGGGGGAGACCCAGTACTTC.

The rearrangement uses TRBV6-1 and TRBJ2-1, with D possibly matching TRBD2 (7 bases). This CDR3 spans 19 amino acids. V was shortened by 6 bases and J by 6 bases, with 30 bases between the two germline ends. Germline V gene lookup returns CDR1 MNHNS and CDR2 SASEGT. The CDR3 DNA reads as TGTGCCAGCAGCCTAAGGGGGGGGCTAGCGGCACCGAGGGCCAATGAGCAGTTCTTC. It codes for CASSLRGGLAAPRANEQFF.

This clonotype was observed at least ten times. The J gene is TRBJ2-3, the V gene TRBV7-3, with TRBD2 identical over 13 bases. CDR1 and CDR2 (germline): SGHTA, FQGTGA. The ends lost 0 bases at V and 5 bases at J; junction bases unmatched: 5. This CDR3 spans 17 amino acids. The CDR3 DNA reads TGTGCCAGCAGCTTAACTGGGACTAGCGGGGCTATAGATACGCAGTATTTT. Its translation is CASSLTGTSGAIDTQYF.

This clonotype was seen ten or more times. The chain employs TRBV6-1 and TRBJ2-7, with 8 bases fitting TRBD2. The V gene's germline CDR1 is MNHNS and CDR2 SASEGT. There are 14 residues in the CDR3. J gave up 0 bases and V 11 bases, and 9 bases lay outside the gene matches. CDR3: CASRGGRLSYEQYF. The DNA of the CDR3 is TGTGCCTCCAGGGGCGGGAGGCTCTCCTACGAGCAGTACTTC.

This clonotype was recorded at least ten times. This CDR3 is CASTHRGNEQYF. The CDR3 nucleotides read TGTGCCAGCACGCACAGGGGTAACGAGCAGTACTTC. V gene TRBV11-2 combines with J gene TRBJ2-7, with TRBD1 matching 7 bases. This CDR3 comprises 12 residues. CDR1 is SGHAT, CDR2 FQNNGV, per germline. J gave up 5 bases and V 7 bases, and 5 bases lay outside the gene matches.